Below, one T cell receptor beta chain is given with its context. Antigen unknown. These data belong to a study of T cell responses to AZD1222 COVID-19 vaccine. Study-level findings and limits: Elevations in Spike-specific TCR breadth and depth followed administration of two AZD1222 doses. Epitopes outside B.1.351 and B.1.1.7 mutated regions reportedly drew nearly half of spike TCRs. Baseline seropositivity occurred in only six AZD1222 recipients. CD4 TCRs linked to vaccination spanned spike, dominating at 160-218 and 743-854.

The assay was immunoSEQ multiplex PCR, and TCRdb's table has in-frame clones only and misses some. The sample records 150,000 to 180,000 clones, roughly 90% being singletons. Specimen: peripheral blood, collected 28 days after the second AZD1222 dose. The origin of this receptor is an adult who received the AZD1222 COVID-19 vaccine.

Written as DNA, the CDR3 is TGTGCCAGCACCCCCTCCGGACAGCGATTGACGAACACTGAAGCTTTCTTT. The encoded protein is CASTPSGQRLTNTEAFF. This chain joins TRBV5-6 and TRBJ1-1; tentative D call: TRBD1 (6 bases). V gave up 6 bases and J gave up 1 base, with 22 bases separating them. Looked up from germline, CDR1 is SGHDT and CDR2 is YYEEEE. CDR3 length: 17 residues.